A single T cell receptor (beta chain) is shown here with its context. Its antigen is unknown. These data are taken from a study of T cell repertoires in ileal Crohn's disease. Study in general: Patients had a median approximately 7.2-year disease duration, and over 30% were active smokers. About half received postoperative treatment, around 10 with thiopurines and some 19 anti-TNF. Findings and limits, study-wide: Clonal expansions were more frequent in active smokers than non-smokers at surgery. All patients with clonality above 26.8% had endoscopic recurrence.

Germline V gene data show CDR1 as SGHVS and CDR2 as FNYEAQ. Trimming removed 1 base from V and 9 bases from J, with 13 bases in between. The CDR3 is made up of 15 amino acids. Libraries were prepared by immunoSEQ multiplex PCR; TCRdb keeps only in-frame clonotypes and omits some of them. The sample consists of about 17,000 clones, roughly 70% of them appearing once. This chain links TRBV7-6 with TRBJ1-6; D is possibly TRBD1 (5 bases). Sequencing was done on a sample of ileal tissue. The TCR originated in an adult with Crohn's disease. The CDR3 nucleotides are TGTGCCAGCAGCTTAGGGCAGGGAAAGGGTTCACCCCTCCACTTT. This codes for CASSLGQGKGSPLHF.